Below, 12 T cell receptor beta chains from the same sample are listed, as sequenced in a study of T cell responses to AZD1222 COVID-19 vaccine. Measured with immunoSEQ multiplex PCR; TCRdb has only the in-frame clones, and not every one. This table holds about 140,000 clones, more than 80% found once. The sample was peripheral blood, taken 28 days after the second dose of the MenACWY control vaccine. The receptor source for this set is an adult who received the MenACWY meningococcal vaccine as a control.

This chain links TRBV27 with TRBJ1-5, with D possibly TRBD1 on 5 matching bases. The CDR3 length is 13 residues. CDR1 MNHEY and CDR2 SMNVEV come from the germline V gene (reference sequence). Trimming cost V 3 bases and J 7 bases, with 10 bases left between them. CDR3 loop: CASSFWQGQPQHF. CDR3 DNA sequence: TGTGCCAGCAGTTTTTGGCAGGGACAGCCCCAGCATTTT.

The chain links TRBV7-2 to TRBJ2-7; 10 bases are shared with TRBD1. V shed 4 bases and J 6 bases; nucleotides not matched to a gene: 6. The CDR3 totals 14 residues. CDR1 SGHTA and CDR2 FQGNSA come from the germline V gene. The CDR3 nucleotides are TGTGCCAGCAGCTCTCGACAGGGGGCTTTCGAGCAGTACTTC. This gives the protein CASSSRQGAFEQYF.

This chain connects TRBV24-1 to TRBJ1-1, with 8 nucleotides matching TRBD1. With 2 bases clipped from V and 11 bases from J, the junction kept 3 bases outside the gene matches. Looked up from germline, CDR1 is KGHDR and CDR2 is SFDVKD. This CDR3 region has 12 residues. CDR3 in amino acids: CATSDWTGHAFF. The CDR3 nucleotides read TGTGCCACCAGTGATTGGACAGGGCACGCTTTCTTT.

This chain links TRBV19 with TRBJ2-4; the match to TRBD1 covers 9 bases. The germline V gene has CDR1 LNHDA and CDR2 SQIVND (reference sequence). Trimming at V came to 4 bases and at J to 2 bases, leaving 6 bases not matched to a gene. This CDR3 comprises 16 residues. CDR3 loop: CASSKGQGPSKNIQYF. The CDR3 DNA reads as TGTGCCAGTAGTAAGGGACAGGGTCCCTCCAAAAACATTCAGTACTTC.

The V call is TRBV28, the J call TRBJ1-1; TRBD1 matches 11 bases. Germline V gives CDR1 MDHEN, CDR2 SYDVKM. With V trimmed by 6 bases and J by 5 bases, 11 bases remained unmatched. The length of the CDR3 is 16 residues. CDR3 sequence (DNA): TGTGCCAGCAGAAGGGACAGGGGGGCCGGCGAAACTGAAGCTTTCTTT. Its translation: CASRRDRGAGETEAFF.

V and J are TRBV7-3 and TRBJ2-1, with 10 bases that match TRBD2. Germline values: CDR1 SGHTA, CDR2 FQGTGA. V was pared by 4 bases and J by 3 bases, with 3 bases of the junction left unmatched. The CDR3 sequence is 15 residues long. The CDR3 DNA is TGTGCCAGCAGCTCTACTAGCGGGGACTACAATGAGCAGTTCTTC. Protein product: CASSSTSGDYNEQFF.

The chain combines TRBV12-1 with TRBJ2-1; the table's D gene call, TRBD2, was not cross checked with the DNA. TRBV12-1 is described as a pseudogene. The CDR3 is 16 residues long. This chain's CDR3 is CASSYKPGLEDNEQFF. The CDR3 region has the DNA TGTGCCAGCAGCTACAAGCCGGGACTAGAAGACAATGAGCAGTTCTTC.

The CDR3 nucleotides are TGTGCCAGCAGTTTGGGACAGGGGGCTGTAGGCTACACCTTC. This encodes CASSLGQGAVGYTF. This sequence joins TRBV28 and TRBJ1-2, with 12 bases that match TRBD1. The CDR3 loop spans 14 amino acids. The V gene's germline CDR1 is MDHEN and CDR2 SYDVKM. V was clipped by 3 bases and J by 8 bases; unmatched bases: 4.

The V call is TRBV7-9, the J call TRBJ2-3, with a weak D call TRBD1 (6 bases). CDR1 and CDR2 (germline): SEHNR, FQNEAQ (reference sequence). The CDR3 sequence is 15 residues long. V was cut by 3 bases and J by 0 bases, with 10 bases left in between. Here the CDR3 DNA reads TGTGCCAGCAGCTTGGGACACCCTAGCACAGATACGCAGTATTTT. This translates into CASSLGHPSTDTQYF.

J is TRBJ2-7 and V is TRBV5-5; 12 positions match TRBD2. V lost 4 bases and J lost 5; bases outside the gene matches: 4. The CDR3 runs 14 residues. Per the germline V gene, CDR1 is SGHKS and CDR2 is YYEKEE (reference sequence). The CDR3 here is CASSTLAGGHEQYF. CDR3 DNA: TGTGCCAGCAGCACCCTAGCGGGAGGGCACGAGCAGTACTTC.

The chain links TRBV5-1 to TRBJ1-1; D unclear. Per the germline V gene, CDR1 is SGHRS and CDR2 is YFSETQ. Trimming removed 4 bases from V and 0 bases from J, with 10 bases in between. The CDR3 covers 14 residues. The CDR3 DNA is TGCGCCAGCAGCGAAACTCAGATGAACACTGAAGCTTTCTTT. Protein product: CASSETQMNTEAFF.

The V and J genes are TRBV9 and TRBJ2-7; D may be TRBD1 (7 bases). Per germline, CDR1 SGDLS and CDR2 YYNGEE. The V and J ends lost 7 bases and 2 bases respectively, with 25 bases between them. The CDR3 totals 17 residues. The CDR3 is CASGDTVTGTSAYEQYF. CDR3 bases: TGTGCCAGCGGGGACACTGTGACAGGGACTTCAGCCTACGAGCAGTACTTC.